The 19 T cell receptor beta chains reported below all come from one sample, sequenced in a study of shared clonotypes between healthy human individuals. Clones were sequenced by immunoSEQ multiplex PCR, and TCRdb holds only the in-frame ones, with some missing. Of about 320,000 clones in the sample, around 87% were seen once. Sequencing was done on a sample of memory CD8+ T cells sorted from blood. The subset is: CD45RO+ cells pooled with CCR7-negative TemRA cells. These TCRs come from a young man in good health.

This clone appeared a single time. The chain uses TRBV6-6 and TRBJ1-5; 9 nucleotides align to TRBD1. Germline CDR1 reads MNHNY; CDR2 reads SVGAGI (reference sequence). The V and J ends lost 5 bases and 2 bases, in that order; junction bases with no gene match: 1. The CDR3 contains 14 residues. As DNA, the CDR3 is TGTGCCAGCAGTAACAGGGGGCGCAATCAGCCCCAGCATTTT. Translated: CASSNRGRNQPQHF.

This clone was found once. The chain couples TRBV2 to TRBJ1-1; D remains ambiguous. V lost 9 bases, J lost 0 bases, and 14 bases lay in between. The germline V gene encodes CDR1 SNHLY and CDR2 FYNNEI. The CDR3 covers 14 residues. CDR3 residues: CARETGTVNTEAFF. As DNA, the CDR3 is TGTGCCAGGGAGACGGGCACTGTGAACACTGAAGCTTTCTTT.

The chain employs TRBV2 and TRBJ1-5, with 9 nucleotides matching TRBD1. Per germline, CDR1 SNHLY and CDR2 FYNNEI. This CDR3 contains 18 residues. With V trimmed by 2 bases and J by 7 bases, 15 bases remained unmatched. CDR3 sequence: CASSEPGQGTLGDQPQHF. CDR3 bases: TGTGCCAGCAGTGAACCGGGACAGGGAACTTTGGGGGACCAGCCCCAGCATTTT.

The chain employs TRBV27 and TRBJ2-7; D could derive from TRBD1 or TRBD2 (5 bases each). Germline assignment: CDR1 MNHEY and CDR2 SMNVEV (reference sequence). V lost 0 bases and J lost 4, with 16 bases in between. The CDR3 runs to 16 residues. CDR3 sequence reads: CASSLSPGTNLYEQYF. CDR3 coding DNA: TGTGCCAGCAGTTTATCTCCGGGGACCAACTTATACGAGCAGTACTTC.

This rearrangement joins TRBV7-9 to TRBJ1-3, with 8 positions matching TRBD1. The V gene end was trimmed by 8 bases and the J gene end by 3 bases; junction bases not matched to a gene: 9. The germline CDR1 and CDR2 sequences are SEHNR and FQNEAQ (reference sequence). The CDR3 has 15 residues. In nucleotides, the CDR3 is TGTGCCAGCGGCAAGACAGGGGAGTTTGGAAACACCATATATTTT. It codes for CASGKTGEFGNTIYF.

V usage is TRBV5-4 and J usage is TRBJ2-2; TRBD1 agrees at 9 bases. CDR1 is SGHNT and CDR2 is YYREEE in the germline V gene (reference sequence). The junction had 7 bases not matched to a gene; V was cut back by 3 bases and J by 4 bases. The CDR3 loop spans 16 amino acids. CDR3 sequence: CASSWGQGGSTGELFF. For the CDR3, the DNA is TGTGCCAGCAGCTGGGGACAGGGAGGAAGCACCGGGGAGCTGTTTTTT.

CDR3 sequence: CASSQDRDRGGYEQYF. The DNA of the CDR3 is TGTGCCAGCAGCCAAGATAGGGACAGAGGCGGCTACGAGCAGTACTTC. V is TRBV14 and J is TRBJ2-7, with 7 bases identical to TRBD1. J was trimmed by 3 bases and V by 0 bases; bases with no gene match: 8. There are 16 residues in the CDR3. Germline V lookup: CDR1 SGHDN, CDR2 FVKESK.

This clone was found once. V usage is TRBV5-4 and J usage is TRBJ1-1, with TRBD1 identical over 7 bases. V dropped 4 bases and J dropped 1; count of bases not matched to a gene: 10. The germline gives CDR1 SGHNT, CDR2 YYREEE (reference sequence). CDR3 size: 16 residues. The CDR3 is CASSPSTGTANTEAFF. CDR3 DNA sequence: TGTGCCAGCAGCCCAAGCACCGGGACAGCGAACACTGAAGCTTTCTTT.

The rearrangement uses TRBV7-9 and TRBJ1-1, with D maybe TRBD1 (5 bases). Trimming took 1 base from V and 0 from J, leaving 15 bases between them. The CDR3 is 17 amino acids. Germline-derived CDR1 and CDR2 are SEHNR and FQNEAQ (reference sequence). DNA for the CDR3: TGTGCCAGCAGCTTAGTAGGGCTGGGGCCCTTGAACACTGAAGCTTTCTTT. Its translation: CASSLVGLGPLNTEAFF.

The genes are TRBV18 and TRBJ1-1; D is uncertain. V was trimmed by 4 bases and J by 10 bases, leaving 10 bases between them. This CDR3 contains 11 residues. Germline V lookup: CDR1 KGHSH, CDR2 LQKENI. The CDR3 coding sequence is TGTGCCAGCTCACAAGGGCGAGGAGCTTTCTTT. Amino acid sequence: CASSQGRGAFF.

The chain is built from TRBV5-1 and TRBJ1-4; possible D gene TRBD1, 6 bases. Per germline, CDR1 SGHRS and CDR2 YFSETQ. V was cut by 5 bases and J by 1 base, with 18 bases left in between. The length of the CDR3 is 17 residues. The CDR3 protein is CASRLPGGAGTNEKLFF. Written as DNA, the CDR3 is TGCGCCAGCAGACTTCCCGGGGGCGCAGGAACTAATGAAAAACTGTTTTTT.

The chain links TRBV7-9 to TRBJ1-1; no reliable D call. CDR1 and CDR2 from the germline V gene are SEHNR and FQNEAQ (reference sequence). The CDR3 runs to 11 residues. V gave up 4 bases and J gave up 1 base, with 1 base separating them. The CDR3 sequence: CASSWNTEAFF. The CDR3 bases are TGTGCCAGCAGCTGGAACACTGAAGCTTTCTTT.

CDR3 in DNA: TGCGCCAGCAGCCGACCAGGGAATTTCTACGAGCAGTACTTC. Translation: CASSRPGNFYEQYF. The rearrangement links TRBV4-1 to TRBJ2-7, with a weak D call TRBD1 (5 bases). The germline V and J ends were trimmed by 4 bases and 3 bases, with 13 bases remaining between them. Germline CDR1 and CDR2: MGHRA and YSYEKL. The CDR3 is 14 amino acids.

This clone was seen only a few times. The rearrangement links TRBV7-9 to TRBJ2-7; D remains unclear. This CDR3 is 16 amino acids long. The germline gives CDR1 SEHNR, CDR2 FQNEAQ (reference sequence). V shed 3 bases and J shed 4 bases, with 19 bases lying between them. CDR3 sequence: CASSFPPGGALYEQYF. The CDR3 nucleotides read TGTGCCAGCAGCTTTCCCCCCGGCGGAGCACTTTACGAGCAGTACTTC.

The DNA for the CDR3 is TGTGCCAGCAGTTATAACCACAATGAGCAGTTCTTC. This encodes CASSYNHNEQFF. The V gene is TRBV6-5, the J gene TRBJ2-1; D call uncertain. Per the germline V gene, CDR1 is MNHEY and CDR2 is SVGAGI. V shed 3 bases and J shed 5 bases, with 5 bases lying between them. CDR3 length equals 12 residues.

This sequence joins TRBV4-1 and TRBJ2-1, with D possibly matching TRBD2 (7 bases). There are 16 residues in the CDR3. The V and J ends lost 3 bases and 6 bases respectively, with 18 bases between them. Germline V gives CDR1 MGHRA, CDR2 YSYEKL. As DNA, the CDR3 is TGCGCCAGCAGCCAGACCATGGGAGGGGGGGCCAATGAGCAGTTCTTC. This codes for CASSQTMGGGANEQFF.

Ten or more counts support this clone. The rearrangement uses TRBV25-1 and TRBJ2-1; TRBD2 is a possible D gene (6 bases). The germline gives CDR1 MGHDK, CDR2 SYGVNS. V lost 2 bases to trimming and J lost 14 bases, with 10 bases between them. The CDR3 totals 11 residues. The CDR3 protein is CASSEGGAKFF. DNA of the CDR3: TGTGCCAGCAGTGAAGGAGGGGCCAAGTTCTTC.

V and J are TRBV28 and TRBJ1-2, with a weak D call TRBD1 (5 bases). The germline CDR1 and CDR2 sequences are MDHEN and SYDVKM. V was clipped by 5 bases and J by 3 bases, with 13 bases between them. There are 14 residues in the CDR3. The CDR3, as DNA: TGTGCCAGCAGTCACAAGGGACCCTACTATGGCTACACCTTC. Translating it yields CASSHKGPYYGYTF.

V gene TRBV10-3 combines with J gene TRBJ1-1; 8 bases fit TRBD1. This CDR3 has 15 residues. CDR1 and CDR2 from the germline V gene are ENHRY and SYGVKD. J lost 1 base, V lost 3 bases, and 4 bases had no gene match. The CDR3, as DNA: TGTGCCATCAGTGAAGACAGGGGAAGGAACACTGAAGCTTTCTTT. Protein sequence: CAISEDRGRNTEAFF.